Shown below are 29 T cell receptor beta chains from a single sample sequenced in a study of blood T cell repertoires in COVID-19. The protocol was immunoSEQ multiplex PCR, while the TCRdb copy is restricted to in-frame clones and leaves out a portion. The table includes roughly 400,000 clones, roughly 90% detected once. What was sequenced was PBMCs or T cells enriched from blood (not recorded which). The receptors stem from a woman in her late teens or twenties who had been exposed to COVID-19.

The gene calls are TRBV5-1 and TRBJ2-7, with 10 nucleotides matching TRBD2. The CDR3 spans 15 residues. J gave up 0 bases and V 4 bases, and 4 bases lay outside the gene matches. Germline V gene sequence: CDR1 SGHRS, CDR2 YFSETQ. The CDR3 sequence is CASSAGLADSYEQYF. The CDR3 nucleotides are TGCGCCAGCAGCGCCGGACTAGCGGACTCCTACGAGCAGTACTTC.

The chain combines TRBV11-1 with TRBJ2-3; 15 bases are shared with TRBD2. J lost 4 bases, V lost 5 bases, and 1 base had no gene match. Germline lookup yields CDR1 SGHAT and CDR2 FQDESV (reference sequence). The CDR3 is 15 residues long. This CDR3 is CASSGLAGGPDTQYF. The CDR3 region has the DNA TGTGCCAGCAGCGGACTAGCGGGGGGGCCAGATACGCAGTATTTT.

The J gene is TRBJ1-1, the V gene TRBV28, with 7 positions matching TRBD1. Per the germline V gene, CDR1 is MDHEN and CDR2 is SYDVKM. The junction had 7 bases not matched to a gene; V was cut back by 2 bases and J by 4 bases. The CDR3 runs 15 residues. CDR3 nucleotides: TGTGCCAGCAGTTTAACAGGGGCGCGGGTCACTGAAGCTTTCTTT. Translating gives CASSLTGARVTEAFF.

The rearrangement uses TRBV19 and TRBJ2-3; 12 bases fit TRBD2. CDR1 LNHDA and CDR2 SQIVND come from the germline V gene (reference sequence). CDR3 length: 16 residues. The J segment lost 4 bases and the V segment lost 4 bases, leaving 6 bases of the junction unmatched. DNA of the CDR3: TGTGCCAGTAGTACCCCGGCTAGCGGGGGGGCAGATACGCAGTATTTT. Protein product: CASSTPASGGADTQYF.

The chain links TRBV7-2 to TRBJ2-3; 12 positions agree with TRBD1. Germline V CDR1 and CDR2: SGHTA, FQGNSA. The CDR3 covers 19 residues. V shed 3 bases and J 4 bases; nucleotides not matched to a gene: 14. The CDR3 here is CASSFPGQGALPLPDTQYF. The CDR3 DNA reads as TGTGCCAGCAGCTTCCCGGGACAGGGGGCGCTTCCTCTCCCAGATACGCAGTATTTT.

V is TRBV12-5 and J is TRBJ2-3; TRBD2 matches 14 bases. The CDR3 extends over 16 amino acids. The V segment lost 7 bases and the J segment 3 bases; nucleotides outside the gene matches: 6. Germline V gives CDR1 LGHNT, CDR2 FRNRAP. For the CDR3, the DNA is TGTGCTAGTGCCTTTGGGACTAGCGGGAGTACAGATACGCAGTATTTT. Translated: CASAFGTSGSTDTQYF.

This clone was picked up a small number of times. The genes are TRBV6-2 or TRBV6-3 and TRBJ1-2; D is possibly TRBD1 (6 bases). The length of the CDR3 is 16 residues. Germline values: CDR1 MNHEY, CDR2 SVGEGT. Between the trimmed V and J ends, which lost 6 bases and 4 bases, there was a span of 21 bases. CDR3 in amino acids: CASSPVPSTGPYGYTF. In DNA, the CDR3 is TGTGCCAGCAGCCCTGTCCCCTCAACAGGGCCCTATGGCTACACCTTC.

V and J are TRBV5-1 and TRBJ1-1; D gene ambiguous. V shed 4 bases and J shed 1 base, with 17 bases lying between them. Germline V lookup: CDR1 SGHRS, CDR2 YFSETQ. The CDR3 length is 16 residues. This CDR3 reads CASSTAIGGRNTEAFF. As DNA, the CDR3 is TGCGCCAGCAGCACGGCCATAGGAGGAAGGAACACTGAAGCTTTCTTT. Variable domain in full (rest from reference TRBV5-1 and TRBJ1-1): KAGVTQTPRYLIKTRGQQVTLSCSPISGHRSVSWYQQTPGQGLQFLFEYFSETQRNKGNFPGRFSGRQFSNSRSEMNVSTLELGDSALYLCASSTAIGGRNTEAFFGQGTRLTVV.

The chain joins TRBV6-5 to TRBJ1-6; 11 nucleotides line up with TRBD1. CDR1 and CDR2 from the germline V gene are MNHEY and SVGAGI. The J segment lost 8 bases and the V segment lost 0 bases, leaving 3 bases of the junction unmatched. CDR3 length: 16 residues. The CDR3 bases are TGTGCCAGCAGTTACTCGGACAGGGGGCTTGATTCACCCCTCCACTTT. It codes for CASSYSDRGLDSPLHF.

The chain employs TRBV15 and TRBJ1-2, with D maybe TRBD1 (6 bases). The CDR3 loop spans 15 amino acids. Trimming stripped 3 bases from V and 4 bases from J, with 15 bases between. Germline assignment: CDR1 LNHNV and CDR2 YYDKDF (reference sequence). This chain's CDR3 is CATSSPEGGSYGYTF. DNA of the CDR3: TGTGCCACCAGCAGCCCAGAGGGGGGGAGCTATGGCTACACCTTC.

The chain employs TRBV7-2 and TRBJ2-2, with D possibly TRBD1 on 5 matching bases. This CDR3 spans 16 amino acids. The germline V and J ends were trimmed by 11 bases and 7 bases, with 26 bases remaining between them. Germline CDR1 and CDR2: SGHTA and FQGNSA. The DNA for the CDR3 is TGTGCCTCAACGTGGGCAGTCAGGGAAGGCGGCGGGGAGCTGTTTTTT. Translating gives CASTWAVREGGGELFF.

This clone was recorded only once. The chain is built from TRBV11-2 and TRBJ1-5, with D unresolved. CDR3 length: 14 amino acids. Germline V gene lookup returns CDR1 SGHAT and CDR2 FQNNGV. Between the trimmed V and J ends, which lost 6 bases and 1 base, there was a span of 10 bases. The CDR3 sequence: CASSFGRSNQPQHF. The DNA of the CDR3 is TGTGCCAGCAGTTTTGGCAGAAGCAATCAGCCCCAGCATTTT.

V gene TRBV7-9 combines with J gene TRBJ1-2; D gene uncertain. The CDR3 totals 14 residues. V was clipped by 1 base and J by 2 bases, with 8 bases between them. Germline assignment: CDR1 SEHNR and CDR2 FQNEAQ (reference sequence). The DNA of the CDR3 is TGTGCCAGCAGCTTAGAAGTGGCAAACTATGGCTACACCTTC. Translating it yields CASSLEVANYGYTF.

The chain uses TRBV5-4 and TRBJ2-1; a weak D match, TRBD2 (5 bases). The CDR3 extends over 13 amino acids. CDR1 and CDR2 from the germline V gene are SGHNT and YYREEE (reference sequence). The ends were cut back, 1 base at V and 8 bases at J, with 10 bases in the middle. The CDR3, as DNA: TGTGCCAGCAGCTTGTTCGGGGTATATGAGCAGTTCTTC. Its protein is CASSLFGVYEQFF.

A few counts support this clone. J is TRBJ1-2 and V is TRBV28; 7 bases agree with TRBD1. Germline lookup yields CDR1 MDHEN and CDR2 SYDVKM. V dropped 1 base and J dropped 3; count of bases not matched to a gene: 2. The CDR3 consists of 14 residues. The CDR3 protein is CASSLSDRHYGYTF. CDR3 sequence (DNA): TGTGCCAGCAGTTTATCGGACAGGCACTATGGCTACACCTTC.

The V gene is TRBV5-1, the J gene TRBJ2-7, with 12 positions matching TRBD2. The germline V gene encodes CDR1 SGHRS and CDR2 YFSETQ. The V and J ends lost 4 bases and 4 bases, in that order; junction bases with no gene match: 6. The CDR3 has 15 residues. Written as DNA, the CDR3 is TGCGCCAGCAGCATCGGGACTAGCGGGCTATACGAGCAGTACTTC. Translation gives CASSIGTSGLYEQYF.

This clone appeared a single time. The chain employs TRBV6-2 or TRBV6-3 and TRBJ1-5; D may be TRBD1 (5 bases). The germline gives CDR1 MNHEY, CDR2 SVGEGT. Trimming removed 0 bases at V and 6 bases at J, with 12 bases between. This CDR3 region has 15 residues. DNA of the CDR3: TGTGCCAGCAGTTACTCCGGGGGAAACGGTCAGCCCCAGCATTTT. Residues: CASSYSGGNGQPQHF.

The chain employs TRBV19 and TRBJ2-1; 10 bases map to TRBD2. The CDR3 consists of 14 residues. With 10 bases clipped from V and 7 bases from J, the junction kept 10 bases outside the gene matches. CDR1 and CDR2 from the germline V gene are LNHDA and SQIVND (reference sequence). This CDR3 reads CAIDRSSGSNEQFF. The CDR3 nucleotides are TGTGCCATCGACCGGTCTAGCGGGAGTAATGAGCAGTTCTTC.

The chain uses TRBV25-1 and TRBJ2-7; possible D gene TRBD2, 7 bases. The CDR3 sequence is 14 residues long. V dropped 3 bases and J dropped 2 bases, with 11 bases sitting between them. The germline V gene has CDR1 MGHDK and CDR2 SYGVNS. DNA for the CDR3: TGTGCCAGCAGTGACCGGGGGGCGACCTACGAGCAGTACTTC. This codes for CASSDRGATYEQYF.

This chain uses TRBV3-1 (or the pseudogene TRBV3-2) with TRBJ2-1; 8 bases match TRBD2. The length of the CDR3 is 15 residues. V gave up 1 base and J gave up 3 bases; unmatched junction bases: 2. Germline CDR1 reads LGHDT; CDR2 reads YNNKEL (reference sequence). CDR3 coding DNA: TGTGCCAGCAGCCAAGGGACTAGCCTCTACAATGAGCAGTTCTTC. Translation gives CASSQGTSLYNEQFF.

The V gene is TRBV5-1, the J gene TRBJ1-4, with no clear D. Germline-derived CDR1 and CDR2 are SGHRS and YFSETQ. CDR3 length: 17 residues. Trimming took 3 bases from V and 8 from J, leaving 23 bases between them. The CDR3 protein is CASSSQLYSSAGEKLFF. The CDR3 DNA is TGCGCCAGCAGCTCCCAACTCTACAGTTCAGCCGGCGAAAAACTGTTTTTT.

The chain carries TRBV11-2 and TRBJ2-7, with a tentative D call TRBD2 (6 bases). The CDR3 spans 14 residues. The germline gives CDR1 SGHAT, CDR2 FQNNGV. With 3 bases removed from V and 6 bases from J, the gap between germline ends came to 15 bases. CDR3 in amino acids: CASSFLAGRGEQYF. The CDR3 nucleotides read TGTGCCAGCAGCTTTCTCGCGGGACGTGGCGAGCAGTACTTC.

This rearrangement joins TRBV6-2 or TRBV6-3 to TRBJ1-5; 7 bases map to TRBD1. Germline-derived CDR1 and CDR2 are MNHEY and SVGEGT. CDR3 size: 14 residues. Trimming removed 5 bases from V and 6 bases from J; junction bases left unmatched: 7. The CDR3 sequence: CASSGAGDSQPQHF. DNA of the CDR3: TGTGCCAGCAGTGGGGCAGGGGACAGTCAGCCCCAGCATTTT.

The table lists this clone with a count of one. This chain uses TRBV29-1 with TRBJ1-2; D not resolved. Germline V gene sequence: CDR1 SQVTM, CDR2 ANQGSEA. V lost 4 bases, J lost 6 bases, and 18 bases lay in between. The CDR3 has 14 residues. DNA for the CDR3: TGCAGCGTTGGCCCGACAATGGCAACCAATGGCTACACCTTC. It translates to CSVGPTMATNGYTF.

The chain is built from TRBV27 and TRBJ2-1; 13 bases fit TRBD2. Germline loops: CDR1 MNHEY, CDR2 SMNVEV (reference sequence). J gave up 4 bases and V 5 bases, and 2 bases lay outside the gene matches. The CDR3 spans 15 residues. The CDR3 sequence is CASSPGLAGYNEQFF. The CDR3 DNA sequence: TGTGCCAGCAGTCCGGGACTAGCGGGATACAATGAGCAGTTCTTC.

V gene TRBV7-2 combines with J gene TRBJ2-5; TRBD2 matches at 10 bases. CDR3 size: 17 residues. Germline-derived CDR1 and CDR2 are SGHTA and FQGNSA. Trimming at V came to 3 bases and at J to 4 bases, leaving 11 bases not matched to a gene. The CDR3 is CASSFFLAGEPRETQYF. In DNA, the CDR3 is TGTGCCAGCAGCTTCTTTCTAGCGGGAGAGCCTAGAGAGACCCAGTACTTC.

The chain joins TRBV28 to TRBJ1-5; D not resolved. V shed 6 bases and J shed 5 bases, with 8 bases lying between them. The CDR3 runs 12 residues. From germline, CDR1 is MDHEN and CDR2 SYDVKM. The CDR3 is CASRTTHQPQHF. The CDR3, as DNA: TGTGCCAGCAGAACCACTCATCAGCCCCAGCATTTT.

V and J are TRBV18 and TRBJ1-1; D is undetermined. Germline CDR1 KGHSH, CDR2 LQKENI. V lost 3 bases and J lost 0, with 8 bases in between. The CDR3 covers 14 residues. The CDR3 sequence: CASSPDTLNTEAFF. CDR3 bases: TGTGCCAGCTCACCCGACACCTTGAACACTGAAGCTTTCTTT.

This clone appeared a single time. The junction differs from germline at one of its ends, possibly a read error. This chain links TRBV30 with TRBJ2-7, with TRBD2 identical over 11 bases. This CDR3 has 13 amino acids. CDR1 is GTSNPN and CDR2 is SVGIG in the germline V gene (reference sequence). CDR3 loop: CAWSVRNSGGAHF. CDR3 coding DNA: TGTGCCTGGAGTGTACGTAATAGCGGGGGGGCGCACTTC.